The 25 T cell receptor beta chains below come from one sample, sequenced in a study of T-cell reconstitution after alpha-beta-depleted transplantation in children. Molecular barcoding with unique molecular identifiers was used for the TCRbeta library. TCRdb re-called the PCR reads through MiXCR, storing one row per CDR3 protein. There are around 670,000 distinct CDR3 sequences in the sample; 10% to 15% occur only once, and about 0.77% lies in the top ten. The specimen comprised PBMCs, sampled before TCRalphabeta/CD19-depleted stem cell transplant. The receptors shown here come from a girl aged 2 to 9 with congenital amegakaryocytic thrombocytopenia, due to receive a stem cell transplant.

This clonotype was counted at least ten times. The genes are TRBV20-1 and TRBJ2-1, with D perhaps matching TRBD1 or TRBD2 (6 bases each). The CDR3 extends over 15 amino acids. From germline, CDR1 is DFQATT and CDR2 SNEGSKA (reference sequence). The CDR3 coding sequence is TGCGGATCTAGTAGTCGGCGGGACGAGGGGGATGAGCAGTTCTTC. Translation: CGSSSRRDEGDEQFF.

Of note for this clonotype: The junction shows a germline mismatch at one end, possibly a read error. The chain carries TRBV11-1 and TRBJ2-5, with 9 bases aligning to TRBD2. Per germline, CDR1 SGHAT and CDR2 FQDESV (reference sequence). The CDR3 consists of 15 residues. This CDR3 is CASSLMLAGQEAQYF. The CDR3 DNA follows: TGTGCCAGCAGCTTAATGCTAGCGGGACAAGAGGCCCAGTACTTC.

Remarks on this clonotype: Since a much larger clone is just one base distant, this may be a read error. The chain joins TRBV11-1 to TRBJ2-5; weak D call: TRBD2 (6 bases). CDR1 is SGHAT and CDR2 is FQDESV in the germline V gene (reference sequence). The CDR3 runs 15 residues. V lost 1 base to trimming and J lost 4 bases, with 13 bases between them. The CDR3 loop reads CASSLEHGRRETQYF. As DNA, the CDR3 is TGTGCCAGCAGCTTAGAACACGGGAGAAGAGAGACCCAGTACTTC.

The gene calls are TRBV7-6 and TRBJ2-2, with a weak D call TRBD2 (6 bases). This CDR3 is 17 amino acids long. V was trimmed by 2 bases and J by 1 base, leaving 14 bases between them. Germline CDR1 reads SGHVS; CDR2 reads FNYEAQ. The CDR3 sequence is CASSLFRRGRNTGELFF. CDR3 nucleotides: TGTGCCAGCAGCTTATTCAGGAGGGGTCGGAACACCGGGGAGCTGTTTTTT.

The V call is TRBV30, the J call TRBJ2-1; perhaps D is TRBD1 or TRBD2 (5 bases each). CDR3 length: 12 amino acids. CDR1 GTSNPN and CDR2 SVGIG come from the germline V gene (reference sequence). Trimming shortened V by 3 bases and J by 5 bases, and 8 bases separated the two germline ends. The CDR3 here is CAWRGTDNEQFF. CDR3 DNA sequence: TGTGCCTGGAGGGGGACGGACAATGAGCAGTTCTTC.

The rearrangement uses TRBV11-2 and TRBJ2-3; unclear D gene. V gave up 5 bases and J gave up 2 bases, with 17 bases separating them. Germline lookup yields CDR1 SGHAT and CDR2 FQNNGV. The CDR3 has 16 amino acids. This chain's CDR3 is CASSLLVLSATDTQYF. CDR3 nucleotide sequence: TGTGCCAGCAGCCTCCTAGTTTTAAGTGCCACAGATACGCAGTATTTT.

V is TRBV30 and J is TRBJ2-7; TRBD2 aligns across 7 bases. CDR3 length: 15 residues. The V segment lost 0 bases and the J segment 0 bases; nucleotides outside the gene matches: 5. CDR1 GTSNPN and CDR2 SVGIG come from the germline V gene (reference sequence). CDR3 region: CAWSVILAASYEQYF. CDR3 bases: TGTGCCTGGAGTGTAATCCTAGCGGCCTCCTACGAGCAGTACTTC.

Many counts were recorded for this clonotype. The chain recombines TRBV5-1 with TRBJ2-5, with D possibly being TRBD1 (6 bases). The CDR3 extends over 15 amino acids. CDR1 and CDR2 (germline): SGHRS, YFSETQ. Trimming left V 7 bases short and J 2 bases short, with 18 bases between. The CDR3 reads CASQAPGQLQETQYF. The CDR3 region has the DNA TGCGCCAGCCAAGCCCCAGGACAGCTTCAAGAGACCCAGTACTTC.

The V and J genes are TRBV18 and TRBJ2-2; 8 bases are a match to TRBD1. Trimming removed 2 bases from V and 2 bases from J; junction bases left unmatched: 10. Germline V gives CDR1 KGHSH, CDR2 LQKENI. This CDR3 is built from 18 residues. The CDR3 DNA reads TGTGCCAGCTCACCAAATTTCGGGACAGGACCAAACACCGGGGAGCTGTTTTTT. Translation gives CASSPNFGTGPNTGELFF.

The CDR3 loop reads CSAQGQVLMGYSGANVLTF. Here the CDR3 DNA reads TGCAGTGCCCAGGGACAGGTCCTCATGGGGTACTCTGGGGCCAACGTCCTGACTTTC. This sequence joins TRBV20-1 and TRBJ2-6, with TRBD1 identical over 8 bases. The germline V gene encodes CDR1 DFQATT and CDR2 SNEGSKA (reference sequence). V was clipped by 6 bases and J by 0 bases; unmatched bases: 16. The CDR3 consists of 19 residues.

At least ten counts were recorded for this clonotype. V gene TRBV20-1 combines with J gene TRBJ2-1; D is undetermined. The CDR3 runs 12 residues. Trimming cost V 5 bases and J 6 bases, with 11 bases left between them. Per the germline V gene, CDR1 is DFQATT and CDR2 is SNEGSKA (reference sequence). CDR3 DNA sequence: TGCAGTGCTGACCCTGCCGGCAATGAGCAGTTCTTC. Its translation: CSADPAGNEQFF.

This clonotype was counted a few times. The chain employs TRBV15 and TRBJ2-7; no clear D. Germline V lookup: CDR1 LNHNV, CDR2 YYDKDF (reference sequence). The germline V and J ends were trimmed by 0 bases and 6 bases, with 9 bases remaining between them. The CDR3 is 13 residues long. In DNA form, the CDR3 reads TGTGCCACCAGCAGAGACGCGGAGAGCGAGCAGTACTTC. Protein: CATSRDAESEQYF.

This clonotype has a count of ten or more. The chain links TRBV12-3 or TRBV12-4 to TRBJ1-1, with unresolved D. CDR3 length equals 14 residues. V gave up 3 bases and J gave up 2 bases, with 10 bases separating them. CDR3 nucleotide sequence: TGTGCCAGCAGTTTTAGACCTATTAACACTGAAGCTTTCTTT. This gives the protein CASSFRPINTEAFF.

In this sample, this clonotype turned up a few times. The genes are TRBV12-3 or TRBV12-4 and TRBJ2-3, with TRBD2 matching 8 bases. CDR3 length equals 16 residues. V dropped 3 bases and J dropped 2; count of bases not matched to a gene: 7. CDR3 loop: CASSFAASGSTDTQYF. The CDR3 DNA reads TGTGCCAGCAGTTTCGCTGCTAGCGGGTCCACAGATACGCAGTATTTT.

This clonotype was seen at least ten times. J is TRBJ2-7 and V is TRBV28; D is perhaps TRBD2 (5 bases). V lost 8 bases, J lost 3 bases, and 14 bases lay in between. Germline V gives CDR1 MDHEN, CDR2 SYDVKM. The CDR3 contains 13 residues. The CDR3 region has the DNA TGTGCCAGCCACACAGATACTAGCTACGAGCAGTACTTC. It codes for CASHTDTSYEQYF.

This clonotype came up many times. J is TRBJ2-3 and V is TRBV12-3 or TRBV12-4, with TRBD2 identical over 10 bases. Unmatched junction bases numbered 6, after V lost 8 bases and J lost 4 bases. CDR3 length: 14 amino acids. This CDR3 is CASRYSGRSDTQYF. The DNA for the CDR3 is TGTGCCAGCCGATATAGCGGGAGGTCAGATACGCAGTATTTT.

This clonotype was detected a few times. This CDR3 reads CASRRSLRGSSTDTQYF. As DNA, the CDR3 is TGTGCCAGCAGGCGATCTCTCAGGGGATCTAGCACAGATACGCAGTATTTT. V usage is TRBV7-9 and J usage is TRBJ2-3, with D perhaps matching TRBD1 (6 bases). The CDR3 has 17 amino acids. The V end was cut by 6 bases, the J end by 0 bases, with 19 bases between. The germline CDR1 and CDR2 sequences are SEHNR and FQNEAQ (reference sequence).

V usage is TRBV18 and J usage is TRBJ1-4, with D hard to call. Trimming shortened V by 2 bases and J by 6 bases, and 13 bases separated the two germline ends. Germline-derived CDR1 and CDR2 are KGHSH and LQKENI. The CDR3 has 15 residues. The CDR3 DNA is TGTGCCAGCTCACCAAGGATGGGATCGGATGAAAAACTGTTTTTT. Translation: CASSPRMGSDEKLFF. The whole variable domain, filled in from reference TRBV18 and TRBJ1-4, reads NAGVMQNPRHLVRRRGQEARLRCSPMKGHSHVYWYRQLPEEGLKFMVYLQKENIIDESGMPKERFSAEFPKEGPSILRIQQVVRGDSAAYFCASSPRMGSDEKLFFGSGTQLSVL.

This clonotype was seen more than once but under ten times. The V gene is TRBV4-1, the J gene TRBJ2-7, with TRBD2 identical over 9 bases. Per germline, CDR1 MGHRA and CDR2 YSYEKL. This CDR3 has 17 residues. J gave up 4 bases and V 0 bases, and 10 bases lay outside the gene matches. The CDR3 DNA follows: TGCGCCAGCAGCCAAGACCCACGACTAGCGGTCTCTTACGAGCAGTACTTC. Protein sequence: CASSQDPRLAVSYEQYF.

This clonotype was detected only a few times. The chain carries TRBV7-2 and TRBJ2-5; 12 bases agree with TRBD1. Unmatched junction bases numbered 11, after V lost 5 bases and J lost 7 bases. This CDR3 has 16 amino acids. Looked up from germline, CDR1 is SGHTA and CDR2 is FQGNSA. CDR3 sequence reads: CASSLPGQGARGTQYF. Written as DNA, the CDR3 is TGTGCCAGCAGCCTGCCGGGACAGGGGGCGCGTGGGACCCAGTACTTC.

This clonotype came up many times. The chain recombines TRBV12-3 or TRBV12-4 with TRBJ2-7, with 7 bases matching TRBD2. The CDR3 extends over 14 amino acids. The ends lost 6 bases at V and 1 base at J; junction bases unmatched: 6. CDR3 nucleotide sequence: TGTGCCAGCAGGCCTAGCGGAAGTTCCTACGAGCAGTACTTC. Translated: CASRPSGSSYEQYF.

This clonotype was observed many times. This chain connects TRBV7-8 to TRBJ2-7; D remains ambiguous. Deletions cut 5 bases from V and 3 bases from J, with 23 bases between. The CDR3 consists of 17 residues. CDR1 and CDR2 from the germline V gene are SGHVS and FQNEAQ. The CDR3 DNA reads as TGTGCCAGCAGCCCGACGACGGTCTCGGCTCTATTCTACGAGCAGTACTTC. Translating it yields CASSPTTVSALFYEQYF. The full variable domain, its missing parts supplied by reference TRBV7-8 and TRBJ2-7, is GAGVSQSPRYKVAKRGQDVALRCDPISGHVSLFWYQQALGQGPEFLTYFQNEAQLDKSGLPSDRFFAERPEGSVSTLKIQRTQQEDSAVYLCASSPTTVSALFYEQYFGPGTRLTVT.

This chain's CDR3 is CASSFDKLGGSLRETQYF. The CDR3 bases are TGTGCCAGCAGCTTCGATAAACTGGGCGGGAGTCTCCGGGAGACCCAGTACTTC. The genes are TRBV7-8 and TRBJ2-5; 7 bases map to TRBD2. The CDR3 spans 18 residues. Germline V gene sequence: CDR1 SGHVS, CDR2 FQNEAQ. With 3 bases clipped from V and 5 bases from J, the junction kept 18 bases outside the gene matches.

This clonotype was seen at least ten times. The J gene is TRBJ1-5, the V gene TRBV6-2 or TRBV6-3; D is ambiguous. This CDR3 has 14 amino acids. Germline loops: CDR1 MNHEY, CDR2 SVGEGT. The ends were cut back, 2 bases at V and 4 bases at J, with 9 bases in the middle. The CDR3 nucleotides are TGTGCCAGCAGTTACGACCCTGAGAATCAGCCCCAGCATTTT. Translating it yields CASSYDPENQPQHF.

As DNA, the CDR3 is TGCAGCGTTGAAAGGGGCGGTAGCTCCTACAATGAGCAGTTCTTC. This sequence encodes CSVERGGSSYNEQFF. The chain joins TRBV29-1 to TRBJ2-1, with a possible D match to TRBD1 (5 bases). Trimming left V 2 bases short and J 0 bases short, with 11 bases between. Germline CDR1 reads SQVTM; CDR2 reads ANQGSEA. This CDR3 region has 15 residues.